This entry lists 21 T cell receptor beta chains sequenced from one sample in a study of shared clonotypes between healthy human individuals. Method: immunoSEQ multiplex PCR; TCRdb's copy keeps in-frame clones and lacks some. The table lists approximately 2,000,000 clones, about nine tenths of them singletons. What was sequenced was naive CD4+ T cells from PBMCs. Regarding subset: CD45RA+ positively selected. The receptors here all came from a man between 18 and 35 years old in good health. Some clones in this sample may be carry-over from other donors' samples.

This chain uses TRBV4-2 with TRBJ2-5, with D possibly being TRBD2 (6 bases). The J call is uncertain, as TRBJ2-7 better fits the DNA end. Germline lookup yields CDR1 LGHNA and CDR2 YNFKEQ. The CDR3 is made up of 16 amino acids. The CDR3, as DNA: TGTGCCAGCAGCCACCCCTCGGCGGGGACCGACTACGAGCAGTACTTC. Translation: CASSHPSAGTDYEQYF.

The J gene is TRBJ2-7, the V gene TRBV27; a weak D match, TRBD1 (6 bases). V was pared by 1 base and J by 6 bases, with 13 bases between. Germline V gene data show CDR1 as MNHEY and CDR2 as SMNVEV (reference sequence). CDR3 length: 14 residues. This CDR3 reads CASSLFRGGFEQYF. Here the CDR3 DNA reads TGTGCCAGCAGTTTATTCAGGGGTGGGTTCGAGCAGTACTTC.

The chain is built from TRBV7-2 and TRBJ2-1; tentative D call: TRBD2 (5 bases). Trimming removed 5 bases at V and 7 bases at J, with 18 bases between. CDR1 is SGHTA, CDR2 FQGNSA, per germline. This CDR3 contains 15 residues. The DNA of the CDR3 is TGTGCCAGCAGCCCCGGGCCGGAGAGGGTAAATGAGCAGTTCTTC. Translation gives CASSPGPERVNEQFF.

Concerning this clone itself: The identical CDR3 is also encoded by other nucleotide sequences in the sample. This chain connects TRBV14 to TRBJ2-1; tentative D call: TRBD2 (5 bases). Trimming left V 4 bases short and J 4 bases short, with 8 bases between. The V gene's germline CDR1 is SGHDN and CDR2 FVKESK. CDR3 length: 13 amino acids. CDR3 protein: CASSPDLYNEQFF. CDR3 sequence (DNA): TGTGCCAGCAGCCCGGACTTATACAATGAGCAGTTCTTC.

The chain's CDR3 is CASSRTSGSSTGELFF. The CDR3 nucleotides are TGTGCCAGCAGCCGAACTAGCGGGAGTTCCACCGGGGAGCTGTTTTTT. The chain recombines TRBV5-6 with TRBJ2-2, with 11 nucleotides matching TRBD2. Germline values: CDR1 SGHDT, CDR2 YYEEEE. The V and J ends lost 4 bases and 4 bases, in that order; junction bases with no gene match: 6. This CDR3 has 16 residues.

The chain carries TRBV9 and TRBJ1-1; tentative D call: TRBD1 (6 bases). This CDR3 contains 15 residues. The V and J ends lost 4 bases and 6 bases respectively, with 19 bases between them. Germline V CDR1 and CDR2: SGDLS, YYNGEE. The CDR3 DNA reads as TGTGCCAGCAGCCCAACCCTGGGGGGCCCGGCTGAAGCTTTCTTT. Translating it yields CASSPTLGGPAEAFF.

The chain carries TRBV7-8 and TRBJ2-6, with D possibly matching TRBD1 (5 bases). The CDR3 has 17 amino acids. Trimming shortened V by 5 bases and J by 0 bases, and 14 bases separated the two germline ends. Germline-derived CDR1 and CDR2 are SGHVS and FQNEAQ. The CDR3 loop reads CASSATIQGSGANVLTF. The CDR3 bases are TGTGCCAGCAGCGCTACAATTCAGGGCTCTGGGGCCAACGTCCTGACTTTC.

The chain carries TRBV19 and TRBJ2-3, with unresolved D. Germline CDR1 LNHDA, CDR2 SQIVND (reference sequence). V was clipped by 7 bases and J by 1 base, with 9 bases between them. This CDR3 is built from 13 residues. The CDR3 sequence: CASKVRGTDTQYF. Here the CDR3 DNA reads TGTGCCAGTAAGGTGCGAGGCACAGATACGCAGTATTTT. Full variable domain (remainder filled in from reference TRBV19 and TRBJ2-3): DGGITQSPKYLFRKEGQNVTLSCEQNLNHDAMYWYRQDPGQGLRLIYYSQIVNDFQKGDIAEGYSVSREKKESFPLTVTSAQKNPTAFYLCASKVRGTDTQYFGPGTRLTVL.

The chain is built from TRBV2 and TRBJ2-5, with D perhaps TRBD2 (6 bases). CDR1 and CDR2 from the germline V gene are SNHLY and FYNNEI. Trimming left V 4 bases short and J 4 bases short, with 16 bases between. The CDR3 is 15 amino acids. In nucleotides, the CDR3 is TGTGCCAGCAGTGTGGTGGCGGGATTGGGAGAGACCCAGTACTTC. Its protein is CASSVVAGLGETQYF.

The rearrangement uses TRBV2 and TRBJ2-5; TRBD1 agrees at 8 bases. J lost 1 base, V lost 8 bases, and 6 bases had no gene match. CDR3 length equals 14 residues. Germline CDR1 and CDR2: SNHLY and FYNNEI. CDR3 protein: CASQPGQVQETQYF. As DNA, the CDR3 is TGTGCCAGCCAACCGGGACAGGTCCAAGAGACCCAGTACTTC.

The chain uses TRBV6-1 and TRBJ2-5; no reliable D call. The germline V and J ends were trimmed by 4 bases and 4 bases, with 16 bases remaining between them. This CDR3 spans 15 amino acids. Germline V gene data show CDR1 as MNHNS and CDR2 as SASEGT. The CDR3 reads CASSGSGTKRETQYF. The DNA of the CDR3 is TGTGCCAGCAGTGGGTCTGGTACGAAAAGAGAGACCCAGTACTTC.

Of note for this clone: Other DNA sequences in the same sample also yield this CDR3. CDR3: CASSPPGQGAKNIQYF. CDR3 in DNA: TGTGCCAGCTCACCACCGGGACAGGGGGCCAAAAACATTCAGTACTTC. This chain uses TRBV18 with TRBJ2-4, with 10 bases fitting TRBD1. V gave up 0 bases and J gave up 1 base; unmatched junction bases: 0. This CDR3 has 16 residues. Germline-derived CDR1 and CDR2 are KGHSH and LQKENI.

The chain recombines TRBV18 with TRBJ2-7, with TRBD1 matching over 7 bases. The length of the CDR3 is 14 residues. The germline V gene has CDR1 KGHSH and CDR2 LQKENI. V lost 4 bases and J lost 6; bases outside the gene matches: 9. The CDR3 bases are TGTGCCAGCTCACGAGACAGGGTGGTGGGCGAGCAGTACTTC. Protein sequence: CASSRDRVVGEQYF.

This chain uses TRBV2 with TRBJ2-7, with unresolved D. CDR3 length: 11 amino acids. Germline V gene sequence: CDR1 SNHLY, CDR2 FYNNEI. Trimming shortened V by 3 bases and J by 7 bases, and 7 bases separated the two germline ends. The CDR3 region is CASSDWAEQYF. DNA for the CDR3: TGTGCCAGCAGTGATTGGGCGGAGCAGTACTTC.

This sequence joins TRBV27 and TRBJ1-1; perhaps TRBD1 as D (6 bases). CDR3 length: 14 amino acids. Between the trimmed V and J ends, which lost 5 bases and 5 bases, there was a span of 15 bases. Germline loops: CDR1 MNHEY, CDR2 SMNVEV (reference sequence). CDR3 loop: CASSPLNRVTEAFF. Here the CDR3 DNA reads TGTGCCAGCAGTCCATTGAACAGGGTAACTGAAGCTTTCTTT.

CDR3 nucleotide sequence: TGCGCCAGCAGCTTGGAGTGGGCAGGAAACACCATATATTTT. Translating it yields CASSLEWAGNTIYF. The chain uses TRBV5-1 and TRBJ1-3; D not resolved. V shed 0 bases and J shed 4 bases, with 8 bases lying between them. This CDR3 spans 14 amino acids. Germline V gene data show CDR1 as SGHRS and CDR2 as YFSETQ.

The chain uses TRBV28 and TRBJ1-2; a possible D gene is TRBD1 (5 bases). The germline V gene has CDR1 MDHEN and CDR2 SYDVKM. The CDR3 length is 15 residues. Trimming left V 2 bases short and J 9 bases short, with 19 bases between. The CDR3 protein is CASSLPSGGIYSYTF. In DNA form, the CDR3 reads TGTGCCAGCAGTTTACCCTCCGGGGGGATTTATAGCTACACCTTC.

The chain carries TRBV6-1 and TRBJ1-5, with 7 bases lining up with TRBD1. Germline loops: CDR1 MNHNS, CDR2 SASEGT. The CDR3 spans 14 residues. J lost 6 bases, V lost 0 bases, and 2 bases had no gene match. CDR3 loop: CASSEASGGQPQHF. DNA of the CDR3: TGTGCCAGCAGTGAAGCTTCAGGGGGTCAGCCCCAGCATTTT.

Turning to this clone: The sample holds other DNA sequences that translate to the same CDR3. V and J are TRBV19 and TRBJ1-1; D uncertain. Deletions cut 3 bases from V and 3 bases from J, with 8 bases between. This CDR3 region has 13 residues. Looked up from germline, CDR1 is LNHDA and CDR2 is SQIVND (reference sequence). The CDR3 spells CASSIRRDTEAFF. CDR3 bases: TGTGCCAGTAGTATTCGGAGGGACACTGAAGCTTTCTTT.

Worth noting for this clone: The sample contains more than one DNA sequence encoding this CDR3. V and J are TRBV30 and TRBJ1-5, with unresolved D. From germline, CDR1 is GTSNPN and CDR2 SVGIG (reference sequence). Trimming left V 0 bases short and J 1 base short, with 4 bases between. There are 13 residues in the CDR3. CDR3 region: CAWSVKSNQPQHF. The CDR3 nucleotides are TGTGCCTGGAGTGTAAAGAGCAATCAGCCCCAGCATTTT.

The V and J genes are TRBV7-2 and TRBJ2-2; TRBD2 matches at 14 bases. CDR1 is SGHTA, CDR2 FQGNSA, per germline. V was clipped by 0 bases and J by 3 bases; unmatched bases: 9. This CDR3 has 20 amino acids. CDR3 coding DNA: TGTGCCAGCAGCTTAGCCAGACTAGCGGGAGGGCCAGGTGACACCGGGGAGCTGTTTTTT. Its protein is CASSLARLAGGPGDTGELFF.